One and the same sample provided the 14 T cell receptor beta chains below, sequenced in a study of blood T cell repertoires in COVID-19. Repertoires were generated with immunoSEQ multiplex PCR, while TCRdb's copy carries only in-frame clones and drops some. The sample holds about 70,000 clones, 80% to 90% seen once. The specimen was peripheral blood. The receptors here all came from an elderly man with acute or convalescent COVID-19.

There are a few counts of this clone. The genes are TRBV10-3 and TRBJ1-1; D not certain. The CDR3 is made up of 12 amino acids. Looked up from germline, CDR1 is ENHRY and CDR2 is SYGVKD. V lost 10 bases to trimming and J lost 8 bases, with 17 bases between them. CDR3 in DNA: TGTGCCACCCGGGTGAGGGTTGGGGAAGCTTTCTTT. Amino acid sequence: CATRVRVGEAFF.

J is TRBJ2-3 and V is TRBV10-3; 7 bases fit TRBD1. Germline CDR1 reads ENHRY; CDR2 reads SYGVKD. Trimming at V came to 2 bases and at J to 5 bases, leaving 7 bases not matched to a gene. The CDR3 is 15 amino acids. CDR3 nucleotide sequence: TGTGCCATCAGTGAGCCCAGGGGGATGGTAGATACGCAGTATTTT. It translates to CAISEPRGMVDTQYF.

The table lists this clone with a few counts. This sequence joins TRBV6-1 and TRBJ2-6; no clear D gene. Trimming took 1 base from V and 4 from J, leaving 11 bases between them. Germline V CDR1 and CDR2: MNHNS, SASEGT. CDR3 length: 16 amino acids. The CDR3 DNA is TGTGCCAGCAGTGAAGGAAGTCTGGCCGGGGCCAACGTCCTGACTTTC. Its protein product is CASSEGSLAGANVLTF.

The CDR3 DNA reads TGTGCCAGCAGTTTGCGGACTGACACTGAAGCTTTCTTT. It is translated as CASSLRTDTEAFF. The rearrangement uses TRBV25-1 and TRBJ1-1; D gene uncertain. The germline CDR1 and CDR2 sequences are MGHDK and SYGVNS. This CDR3 has 13 amino acids. Between the trimmed V and J ends, which lost 5 bases and 3 bases, there was a span of 10 bases.

V is TRBV4-2 and J is TRBJ2-5, with D possibly matching TRBD1 (6 bases). CDR1 and CDR2 from the germline V gene are LGHNA and YNFKEQ. CDR3 length equals 14 residues. The ends were cut back, 4 bases at V and 3 bases at J, with 12 bases in the middle. CDR3 loop: CASSPGTRKETQYF. The DNA for the CDR3 is TGTGCCAGCAGCCCCGGGACAAGGAAAGAGACCCAGTACTTC.

This chain uses TRBV7-2 with TRBJ2-7; the match to TRBD2 covers 9 bases. V lost 5 bases to trimming and J lost 2 bases; unmatched junction nucleotides: 13. Germline CDR1 reads SGHTA; CDR2 reads FQGNSA. CDR3 length: 17 residues. CDR3 DNA sequence: TGTGCCAGCAGCCCAACTTTCAGGGCGGGGGGGGCCTACGAGCAGTACTTC. It is translated as CASSPTFRAGGAYEQYF. The whole variable domain, filled in from reference TRBV7-2 and TRBJ2-7, reads GAGVSQSPSNKVTEKGKDVELRCDPISGHTALYWYRQSLGQGLEFLIYFQGNSAPDKSGLPSDRFSAERTGGSVSTLTIQRTQQEDSAVYLCASSPTFRAGGAYEQYFGPGTRLTVT.

The V call is TRBV29-1, the J call TRBJ1-1, with a possible D match to TRBD1 (6 bases). The V end lost 5 bases, the J end lost 1 base, and 11 bases lay between the germline ends. Germline-derived CDR1 and CDR2 are SQVTM and ANQGSEA. This CDR3 comprises 13 residues. The CDR3 is CSVNQGQNTEAFF. CDR3 sequence (DNA): TGCAGCGTTAACCAGGGGCAGAACACTGAAGCTTTCTTT.

This rearrangement joins TRBV2 to TRBJ1-2; 8 positions agree with TRBD1. The CDR3 runs to 12 residues. The germline V gene encodes CDR1 SNHLY and CDR2 FYNNEI. J gave up 5 bases and V 11 bases, and 7 bases lay outside the gene matches. The DNA of the CDR3 is TGTGCCGGAGGACAGGGAAGATATGGCTACACCTTC. Encoded protein: CAGGQGRYGYTF.

The chain carries TRBV7-2 and TRBJ2-1; the match to TRBD1 covers 9 bases. Germline lookup yields CDR1 SGHTA and CDR2 FQGNSA. The CDR3 is 16 amino acids. The junction had 9 bases not matched to a gene; V was cut back by 5 bases and J by 4 bases. For the CDR3, the DNA is TGTGCCAGCAGCCCAACACTTGGGACAGGGTACAATGAGCAGTTCTTC. This gives the protein CASSPTLGTGYNEQFF.

The chain has TRBV2 and TRBJ2-7; tentatively, D is TRBD2 (5 bases). V lost 5 bases and J 4 bases, leaving 18 bases between the germline ends. The CDR3 sequence is 15 residues long. Germline V gene data show CDR1 as SNHLY and CDR2 as FYNNEI. The chain's CDR3 is CASSPAGSNHYEQYF. The CDR3 DNA is TGTGCCAGCAGTCCCGCGGGTAGCAATCATTACGAGCAGTACTTC.

The rearrangement uses TRBV27 and TRBJ1-4, with 7 bases matching TRBD1. The V gene end was trimmed by 6 bases and the J gene end by 8 bases; junction bases not matched to a gene: 9. The CDR3 is 14 amino acids. Per the germline V gene, CDR1 is MNHEY and CDR2 is SMNVEV (reference sequence). DNA for the CDR3: TGTGCCAGCAGCTTACAGGGGTATGAGGAAAAACTGTTTTTT. Its protein is CASSLQGYEEKLFF.

The chain has TRBV2 and TRBJ2-7, with TRBD2 identical over 13 bases. Trimming took 5 bases from V and 6 from J; bases not matched to a gene: 4. Germline V lookup: CDR1 SNHLY, CDR2 FYNNEI. The CDR3 loop spans 14 amino acids. The CDR3 sequence: CASSSGTSGTEQYF. The CDR3 DNA reads TGTGCCAGCAGTTCCGGGACTAGCGGGACCGAGCAGTACTTC.

The rearrangement links TRBV5-1 to TRBJ2-7; 9 bases are a match to TRBD1. The CDR3 runs 15 residues. With V trimmed by 4 bases and J by 6 bases, 11 bases remained unmatched. CDR1 and CDR2 from the germline V gene are SGHRS and YFSETQ. CDR3 bases: TGCGCCAGCAGCGGTTCCGGGACAGGGAGGGCCGAGCAGTACTTC. It specifies CASSGSGTGRAEQYF.

This chain connects TRBV19 to TRBJ2-7; 7 nucleotides agree with TRBD1. Germline-derived CDR1 and CDR2 are LNHDA and SQIVND (reference sequence). V dropped 9 bases and J dropped 6; count of bases not matched to a gene: 14. The CDR3 consists of 14 residues. Written as DNA, the CDR3 is TGTGCCAGCTGCGCTAGGACAGGATCGGTCGAGCAGTACTTC. Translated, it gives CASCARTGSVEQYF.